This TCR beta chain was sequenced for a study of T cells in severe cutaneous drug reactions (dated by TCRdb to between 2018 and 2021). General notes on the study: Recruitment took place between the early 2010s and the late 2010s, drawing patients from Taiwan, Thailand and a European registry network. Enrollment was limited to patients whose SJS/TEN or DRESS diagnosis was probable or definite according to RegiSCAR criteria. Assignment of the culprit drug relied on both the Naranjo algorithm and the ALDEN drug causality algorithm. Blister fluids/cells, PBMC and other biological samples were taken from patients in the acute stage or the recovery stage. Bulk TCR sequencing was combined with single-cell sequencing, quantitative PCR validation, functional assays and transgenic mouse experiments. The libraries were made with iRepertoire multiplex PCR, and the authors referred to a comparison in which iRepertoire and 5' RACE methods, with or without UMI, captured abundant clonotypes to a similar degree. The full study reports these points: According to the authors, further study is still needed to determine whether the public TCR generalizes to SJS/TEN caused by other drugs. A public TCRbeta CDR3, present at a mean of around 14% in all seven CBZ-SJS/TEN blister samples, was undetectable or scarce in PBMC from tolerant controls and healthy donors. CBZ-SJS/TEN patients showed strongly increased TRBV12-4 usage, with an average of about 32% in blister cells and around 4.6% in PBMC.

This clonotype is large (0.1 to 1%) on the basis of its frequency; no count is available. Its antigen specificity is not known. For both bulk and single-cell sequencing, libraries were prepared with the iRepertoire multiplex PCR system using TCR subtype-specific primers. Multiplex PCR with primers targeting V, D and J gene regions was used to generate bulk TCR beta libraries. Bulk TCR library preparation used roughly 85-500 ng of RNA per sample as input. An Illumina MiSeq was used to sequence bulk TCR beta amplicons. The original pipeline was this. Sample misassignments and low-quality sequencing reads were filtered out during quality control steps. The amino acids lying between the V-gene Y[YFLI]C motif and the J-segment [FW]GXGT motif were defined as CDR3. CDR3 clonotypes and TRBV and TRBJ gene assignments were based on the IMGT database. TRBV expression in each sample was normalized to the mean of the same gene in PBMC from 44 healthy donors. TCRdb reprocessed the reads and assigns one entry to each CDR3 protein sequence, leaving out DNA. What appears here as the V and J calls and clone size reflects TCRdb's work, not the paper's. For this sample, the table gives about 1,200 distinct CDR3 sequences. The ten largest make up roughly 19% of the sample.

Sequencing was performed on donors who were patients with carbamazepine-induced Stevens-Johnson syndrome or toxic epidermal necrolysis (CBZ-SJS/TEN). Next-generation sequencing was used to profile the T cell receptor repertoires of patients with drug-induced severe cutaneous adverse reactions in a search for drug-specific clonotypes. The RNA was isolated from either blister cells of skin lesions or peripheral blood mononuclear cells. As encoded in the germline V gene, CDR1 is MDHEN while CDR2 is SYDVKM. Including cysteine and phenylalanine, the CDR3 has 15 amino acids. The DNA is not on file. This sequence uses TRBV28 and TRBJ2-1; the TRBD1 assignment by TCRdb is unverifiable without DNA. This receptor was obtained from a human donor with Stevens-Johnson syndrome, a severe cutaneous drug reaction. The sample comprised cells from a skin blister. The cell subset or site tag for this specimen amounts to: unsorted cells from skin lesion blisters. CDR3 protein: CASSRKRTEKETQFF.